This T cell receptor beta chain is from a study of cytomegalovirus exposure and HLA in healthy donors (dated by TCRdb to the late 2010s). Concerning the study at large: A later analysis indicated that the 100 to 150 validation repertoires were generated on the platform also employed for the approximately 700 repertoires of the first cohort. A separate validation cohort of roughly 130 different subjects was used in addition to the approximately 610-subject first cohort. To predict cytomegalovirus infection status, the study brought together high-throughput TCR immunosequencing, statistical association of individual TCRs with disease status, and machine learning. The study aimed to test whether cataloging public T cell receptors could reveal signatures of past pathogen exposure. What the research found in general, with its limitations: Cytomegalovirus status was reported to be diagnosed by the classifier with high specificity and sensitivity in both the original and validation cohorts. The authors suggested that the approach could potentially be extended to other disease states and immunological phenotypes. The study listed 150 to 200 TCR beta chains as associated with cytomegalovirus. The validation cohort had no HLA typing available for a later analysis, so co-occurrence within that cohort was assessed over all 120 or so repertoires. In a later analysis, TCRs clustered in the first cohort were found to also tend to co-occur in the roughly 130 validation repertoires, with 85% to 95% of cluster scores above 0. Three of the identified cytomegalovirus-associated TCR beta chains were confirmed in vitro to be specific for cytomegalovirus antigens. Most TCR sequences were seen in very few donors, while some public TCRs were found in many individuals.

The germline V gene yields SGHDT for CDR1 and YYEEEE for CDR2. Trimming leaves V shorter by 0 bases and J shorter by 3 bases, with the junction holding 6 bases beyond the gene matches. Including cysteine and phenylalanine, the CDR3 has 16 amino acids. CDR3 DNA is the only sequence kept; it has 48 bases, read in frame from the first base. A note on this clone: There is no known antigen for this receptor. Base qualities are not provided; no much larger clone lies one nucleotide away.

Library preparation used the immunoSEQ multiplex PCR assay. The original pipeline was this. A statistical classification framework was developed to diagnose cytomegalovirus status using the catalog of TCR beta chain sequences. In TCRdb, the immuneACCESS table is reduced to in-frame sequences with V and J assigned. These tables do not hold every clone; where another copy was compared, an unresolved V gene accounts for under half, and the others remain unexplained. The DNA was the basis for D and trimming; V, J and clone size are from that table. The table for this sample lists 250,000 or so clones; about 87% of them were counted only once. The ten top clones hold around 3% of the sample. The donors were included in the validation cohort of 130 or so subjects, a group kept apart from the 666-subject first cohort.

Material for sequencing was PBMCs. This sequence uses TRBV5-6 and TRBJ2-3, and TRBD1 aligns with 8 junction nucleotides. This sequence was found in a man in his late teens or twenties in good health and CMV-seronegative. The nucleotide sequence reads TGTGCCAGCAGCTTGGAGTACAGGGGGGTTACAGATACGCAGTATTTT. This translates into CASSLEYRGVTDTQYF.